This is a list of T cell receptor beta chains from one sample in a study of shared clonotypes between healthy human individuals. Using immunoSEQ multiplex PCR, the repertoire was profiled, and TCRdb retains in-frame clones only, with some absent. The table lists over 850,000 clones, approximately 80% of them singletons. The sequencing input was memory CD4+ T cells from PBMCs. The receptors stem from a man younger than 30 in good health. Some clones in this sample may be carry-over from other donors' samples. Each CDR3 is given with its conserved first and last residue. A D gene is named only where the DNA matches it firmly.

j_gene,d_gene,v_gene,CDR3aa
TRBJ2-5,-,TRBV2,CASSEFEGETQYF
TRBJ2-1,-,TRBV7-2,CASSLLWSYNEQFF
TRBJ2-2,TRBD1,TRBV27,CASSLSRGTGSAGELFF
TRBJ1-1,TRBD1,TRBV6-6,CASSRQGSRTEAFF
TRBJ1-1,TRBD1,TRBV4-1,CASSQEERDRMSLNTEAFF
TRBJ1-1,-,TRBV7-2,CASSPQGGRTEAFF
TRBJ2-5,-,TRBV2,CATAGPTIGETQYF
TRBJ2-5,TRBD2,TRBV10-3,CAISDGAGVQETQYF
TRBJ1-1,TRBD1,TRBV6-6,CASNSGGALNTEAFF
TRBJ1-2,-,TRBV11-2,CASSLVLRGGGYTF
TRBJ2-3,-,TRBV12-5,CASGSYSTDTQYF
TRBJ2-3,-,TRBV28,CASSSPSPPGTDTQYF
TRBJ1-1,TRBD1,TRBV7-8,CASSFDRGAGEAFF
TRBJ2-7,-,TRBV10-3,CAISKSYEQYF
TRBJ2-3,-,TRBV7-2,CASSRHGDTQYF
TRBJ1-4,TRBD1,TRBV18,CASSRTGEEELFF
TRBJ2-1,-,TRBV4-2,CASSQAGRNEQFF
TRBJ2-7,-,TRBV21-1,CASSKGGVSYEQYF
TRBJ2-1,TRBD2,TRBV29-1,CSVTPPQTSGRANEQFF
TRBJ2-3,-,TRBV6-1,CASSDSLSRDTQYF
TRBJ2-3,-,TRBV5-1,CASSLGASPDTQYF
TRBJ2-7,TRBD1,TRBV28,CASSLRQGVEEQYF
TRBJ1-1,-,TRBV7-3,CASSLQASGTEAFF
TRBJ1-2,-,TRBV19,CASSTLAEGYTF
TRBJ1-2,TRBD1,TRBV19,CASSTPEGTGLLNYGYTF
TRBJ2-3,TRBD2,TRBV29-1,CSVGIAGGPGDTQYF
TRBJ2-5,TRBD1,TRBV29-1,CSVDGTGGMETQYF
TRBJ2-1,-,TRBV7-9,CASSLGGDGHTIQQFF
TRBJ2-6,-,TRBV5-1,CASSLSSQGTGANVLTF
TRBJ2-7,-,TRBV7-3,CASSLGAREKQYF
TRBJ2-5,TRBD2,TRBV4-3,CASSQEGGEETQYF
TRBJ2-1,TRBD2,TRBV20-1,CSAALAEEQFF
TRBJ2-5,TRBD2,TRBV30,CAWSFLAGVSGTQYF
TRBJ1-2,TRBD1,TRBV2,CASSGQGARGYTF
TRBJ1-2,TRBD1,TRBV4-1,CASSRNSKGTGPYGYTF
TRBJ2-3,-,TRBV7-3,CASSTDSTDTQYF
TRBJ2-5,TRBD2,TRBV30,CAWSVPRTSGIETQYF
TRBJ2-1,TRBD2,TRBV4-1,CASSQETSGSYNEQFF
TRBJ2-5,TRBD1,TRBV19,CASTPQGQGLYQETQYF
TRBJ1-2,-,TRBV6-5,CASSYSGGGGYTF
TRBJ2-3,-,TRBV18,CASSRRREDTQYF
TRBJ2-3,TRBD2,TRBV6-4,CASSPRGGRADTQYF
TRBJ2-7,-,TRBV18,CASSPSVGAGEEQYF
TRBJ2-7,-,TRBV10-3,CAIKSPGGTYEQYF
TRBJ1-1,-,TRBV5-1,CASSLMPGDTEAFF
TRBJ2-5,-,TRBV2,CASSYYLQETQYF
TRBJ2-5,-,TRBV7-7,CASSLGSQGRETQYF
TRBJ1-4,TRBD1,TRBV6-5,CASRPGQVREKLFF
TRBJ2-1,TRBD2,TRBV11-2,CASSARLAGAYNEQFF
TRBJ2-1,-,TRBV5-1,CASRNQGEYNEQFF
TRBJ2-3,-,TRBV5-1,CASSLVGSTDTQYF
TRBJ1-3,-,TRBV19,CASSILRSNGNTIYF
TRBJ2-7,TRBD1,TRBV19,CASSIAGQGLYEQYF
TRBJ2-3,-,TRBV25-1,CASSDPGLKDTQYF
TRBJ2-5,TRBD1,TRBV5-1,CASSRDRGETQYF